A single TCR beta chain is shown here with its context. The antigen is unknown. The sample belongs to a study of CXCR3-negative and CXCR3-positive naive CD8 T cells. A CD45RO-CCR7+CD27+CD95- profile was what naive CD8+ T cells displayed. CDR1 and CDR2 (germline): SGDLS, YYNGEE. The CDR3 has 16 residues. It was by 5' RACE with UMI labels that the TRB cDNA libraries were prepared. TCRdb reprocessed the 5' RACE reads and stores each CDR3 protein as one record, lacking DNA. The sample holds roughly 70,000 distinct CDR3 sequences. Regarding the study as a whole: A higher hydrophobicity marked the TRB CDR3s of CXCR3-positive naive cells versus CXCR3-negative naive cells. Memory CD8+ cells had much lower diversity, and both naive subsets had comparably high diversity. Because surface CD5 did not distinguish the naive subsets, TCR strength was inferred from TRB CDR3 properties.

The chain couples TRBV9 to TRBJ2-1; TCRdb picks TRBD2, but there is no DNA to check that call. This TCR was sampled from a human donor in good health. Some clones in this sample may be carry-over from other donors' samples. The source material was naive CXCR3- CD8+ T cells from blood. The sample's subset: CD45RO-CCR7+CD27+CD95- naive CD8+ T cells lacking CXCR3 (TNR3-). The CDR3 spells CASSVGSSGKVNEQFF. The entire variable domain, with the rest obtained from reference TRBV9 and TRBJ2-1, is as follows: DSGVTQTPKHLITATGQRVTLRCSPRSGDLSVYWYQQSLDQGLQFLIQYYNGEERAKGNILERFSAQQFPDLHSELNLSSLELGDSALYFCASSVGSSGKVNEQFFGPGTRLTVL.